The rows below give T cell receptor beta chains drawn from one sample of a study of shared clonotypes between healthy human individuals. Some clones are missing from TCRdb's copy, which holds only in-frame ones; the method was immunoSEQ multiplex PCR. The sample shows about 2 million clones, roughly 95% of them seen only once. Specimen: naive CD8+ T cells sorted from blood. Receptors originate from a man younger than 30 in good health. Both conserved end residues are part of each CDR3. The order of the fields is V gene, clone size, J gene, D gene, CDR3 DNA, CDR3 protein. D genes are given only for firm matches. Where a row states a size, it is once, few, many or the class of an expanded clone; other rows omit it.

v_gene: TRBV9
abundance: NA
j_gene: TRBJ2-5
d_gene: NA
CDR3nt: TGTGCCAGCACCTTAGGGGGGGTCCCCGAGAACCGAGAGACCCAGTACTTC
CDR3aa: CASTLGGVPENRETQYF

v_gene: TRBV6-5
abundance: NA
j_gene: TRBJ2-5
d_gene: NA
CDR3nt: TGTGCCAGCAGGGTTCTGGGAGGAGTGGAGACCCAGTACTTC
CDR3aa: CASRVLGGVETQYF

v_gene: TRBV9
abundance: once
j_gene: TRBJ1-2
d_gene: NA
CDR3nt: TGTGCCAGCAGCGTAGCTACCCGGGGGGCGATCGATGGCTACACCTTC
CDR3aa: CASSVATRGAIDGYTF

v_gene: TRBV27
abundance: NA
j_gene: TRBJ2-7
d_gene: NA
CDR3nt: TGTGCCAGCAGTTTAGGACAGAGCAGTCAGCAGTACTTC
CDR3aa: CASSLGQSSQQYF

v_gene: TRBV4-1
abundance: NA
j_gene: TRBJ2-7
d_gene: NA
CDR3nt: TGCGCCAGCAGTAACCGGGACACCTCCTACGAGCAGTACTTC
CDR3aa: CASSNRDTSYEQYF

v_gene: TRBV27
abundance: NA
j_gene: TRBJ2-7
d_gene: TRBD2
CDR3nt: TGTGCCAGCAGCCGCGCTCCGGGTAGCGGGATTTACGAGCAGTACTTC
CDR3aa: CASSRAPGSGIYEQYF

v_gene: TRBV6-5
abundance: NA
j_gene: TRBJ2-7
d_gene: NA
CDR3nt: TGTGCCAGCAGTTACTCGATGGATACCTACGAGCAGTACTTC
CDR3aa: CASSYSMDTYEQYF

v_gene: TRBV19
abundance: NA
j_gene: TRBJ1-2
d_gene: NA
CDR3nt: TGTGCCAGTAGTATCGAGGACGGCTATGGCTACACCTTC
CDR3aa: CASSIEDGYGYTF

v_gene: TRBV4-1
abundance: NA
j_gene: TRBJ2-2
d_gene: TRBD1
CDR3nt: TGCGCCAGCAGCCAAGGGACAGGGTTGATCGGGGAGCTGTTTTTT
CDR3aa: CASSQGTGLIGELFF

v_gene: TRBV4-1
abundance: NA
j_gene: TRBJ1-5
d_gene: NA
CDR3nt: TGCGCCAGCAGCCCTGGGGTGAGCAATCAGCCCCAGCATTTT
CDR3aa: CASSPGVSNQPQHF

v_gene: TRBV5-8
abundance: NA
j_gene: TRBJ1-2
d_gene: NA
CDR3nt: TGTGCCAGCAGCCCTCAGGGGCGGGGCTACACCTTC
CDR3aa: CASSPQGRGYTF

v_gene: TRBV19
abundance: NA
j_gene: TRBJ1-1
d_gene: NA
CDR3nt: TGTGCCAGTAGTCAGTTCATCGTTTTACCGGGGGGCGCGAACACTGAAGCTTTCTTT
CDR3aa: CASSQFIVLPGGANTEAFF

v_gene: TRBV4-3
abundance: NA
j_gene: TRBJ2-7
d_gene: NA
CDR3nt: TGCGCCAGCAGCCAGGACCCTATGAGCTCCTACGAGCAGTACTTC
CDR3aa: CASSQDPMSSYEQYF

v_gene: TRBV19
abundance: NA
j_gene: TRBJ1-1
d_gene: TRBD1
CDR3nt: TGTGCCAGTAGTACCGGACAGGGGACGAACACTGAAGCTTTCTTT
CDR3aa: CASSTGQGTNTEAFF

v_gene: TRBV6-1
abundance: NA
j_gene: TRBJ1-5
d_gene: NA
CDR3nt: TGTGCCAGCAGTGAAATCAGGAGTCAATGGGCCCAGCATTTT
CDR3aa: CASSEIRSQWAQHF

v_gene: TRBV27
abundance: NA
j_gene: TRBJ1-6
d_gene: NA
CDR3nt: TGTGCCAGCAGTTTTTCGGGGTCTAATTCACCCCTCCACTTT
CDR3aa: CASSFSGSNSPLHF

v_gene: TRBV10-1
abundance: NA
j_gene: TRBJ2-3
d_gene: TRBD2
CDR3nt: TGCGCCACAAAAATATGGACTAGCGGGAGTGATACGCAGTATTTT
CDR3aa: CATKIWTSGSDTQYF

v_gene: TRBV6-5
abundance: NA
j_gene: TRBJ1-1
d_gene: NA
CDR3nt: TGTGCCAGCAGCCAGGGGTCTGCTGAAGCTTTCTTT
CDR3aa: CASSQGSAEAFF

v_gene: TRBV7-9
abundance: NA
j_gene: TRBJ2-3
d_gene: NA
CDR3nt: TGTGCCAGCAGCCCCCCACGGGGCGTAGGCACAGATACGCAGTATTTT
CDR3aa: CASSPPRGVGTDTQYF

v_gene: TRBV5-1
abundance: NA
j_gene: TRBJ2-7
d_gene: NA
CDR3nt: TGCGCCAGCAGCCCTCCTAGCTACGAGCAGTACTTC
CDR3aa: CASSPPSYEQYF

v_gene: TRBV2
abundance: NA
j_gene: TRBJ2-7
d_gene: TRBD2
CDR3nt: TGTGCCAGCAGTAGTAGCGGGAGTACCCTGTACGAGCAGTACTTC
CDR3aa: CASSSSGSTLYEQYF

v_gene: TRBV7-6
abundance: once
j_gene: TRBJ1-5
d_gene: NA
CDR3nt: TGTGCCAGCAGCTTTGGAGGCCCCAATCAGCCCCAGCATTTT
CDR3aa: CASSFGGPNQPQHF

v_gene: TRBV7-9
abundance: NA
j_gene: TRBJ2-4
d_gene: NA
CDR3nt: TGTGCCAGCAGCCATGGAACCAAAGCCAAAAACATTCAGTACTTC
CDR3aa: CASSHGTKAKNIQYF

v_gene: TRBV27
abundance: NA
j_gene: TRBJ2-7
d_gene: TRBD2
CDR3nt: TGTGCCAGCAGATCCGGGGGGGAGCAGTACTTC
CDR3aa: CASRSGGEQYF

v_gene: TRBV25-1
abundance: NA
j_gene: TRBJ2-7
d_gene: NA
CDR3nt: TGTGCCAGCAGTGAATATGGGGGTTTCGAGCAGTACTTC
CDR3aa: CASSEYGGFEQYF

v_gene: TRBV7-9
abundance: NA
j_gene: TRBJ1-1
d_gene: NA
CDR3nt: TGTGCCAGCAGCCCTTCTGAGCGACCAGTTTCTACCTTT
CDR3aa: CASSPSERPVSTF

v_gene: TRBV7-9
abundance: NA
j_gene: TRBJ2-7
d_gene: TRBD1
CDR3nt: TGTGCCAGCAGCTCCCCTCAGTCGGGACAGACCTACGAGCAGTACTTC
CDR3aa: CASSSPQSGQTYEQYF

v_gene: TRBV7-2
abundance: NA
j_gene: TRBJ2-3
d_gene: TRBD2
CDR3nt: TGTGCCAGCAGCGACACTAGCGGAGTTTACACAGATACGCAGTATTTT
CDR3aa: CASSDTSGVYTDTQYF

v_gene: TRBV7-9
abundance: NA
j_gene: TRBJ2-5
d_gene: TRBD2
CDR3nt: TGTGCCAGCAGCACCCGTCCGGGACTAGAACAAGAGACCCAGTACTTC
CDR3aa: CASSTRPGLEQETQYF

v_gene: TRBV10-1
abundance: NA
j_gene: TRBJ1-1
d_gene: TRBD1
CDR3nt: TGCGCCAGCAGTGATGGACAGGCGTCTTTGAACACTGAAGCTTTCTTT
CDR3aa: CASSDGQASLNTEAFF

v_gene: TRBV27
abundance: NA
j_gene: TRBJ2-3
d_gene: NA
CDR3nt: TGTGCCAGCTCCCCTTCCGGGATCCTGGGTACGCAGTATTTT
CDR3aa: CASSPSGILGTQYF

v_gene: TRBV10-3
abundance: NA
j_gene: TRBJ2-5
d_gene: TRBD1
CDR3nt: TGTGCCATCAGCCCCGACAGGGTGCGGGAGACCCAGTACTTC
CDR3aa: CAISPDRVRETQYF

v_gene: TRBV5-1
abundance: NA
j_gene: TRBJ2-1
d_gene: NA
CDR3nt: TGCGCCAGCAGCTTGGCGGGGGAGGACAATGAGCAGTTCTTC
CDR3aa: CASSLAGEDNEQFF

v_gene: TRBV6-4
abundance: NA
j_gene: TRBJ1-6
d_gene: NA
CDR3nt: TGTGCCAGCAGCGACAGGACGAATTCACCCCTCCACTTT
CDR3aa: CASSDRTNSPLHF

v_gene: TRBV4-3
abundance: NA
j_gene: TRBJ2-5
d_gene: TRBD2
CDR3nt: TGCGCCAGCAGCCTAACTAGCGGGGTGCAAGAGACCCAGTACTTC
CDR3aa: CASSLTSGVQETQYF

v_gene: TRBV7-9
abundance: NA
j_gene: TRBJ2-1
d_gene: NA
CDR3nt: TGTGCCAGCAGCAACCCCACCTGGTTGCATGAGCAGTTCTTC
CDR3aa: CASSNPTWLHEQFF

v_gene: TRBV27
abundance: NA
j_gene: TRBJ2-7
d_gene: TRBD2
CDR3nt: TGTGCCAGCTCCCTCCAACTAGCGGCCTACGAGCAGTACTTC
CDR3aa: CASSLQLAAYEQYF

v_gene: TRBV7-8
abundance: NA
j_gene: TRBJ2-2
d_gene: TRBD2
CDR3nt: TGTGCCAGCAGCCGACTAGCCTTAGATCTAGAAGCGAACACCGGGGAGCTGTTTTTT
CDR3aa: CASSRLALDLEANTGELFF

v_gene: TRBV7-8
abundance: NA
j_gene: TRBJ2-5
d_gene: NA
CDR3nt: TGTGCCAGCATCGAGATACCCTTGGGGATAGTGCAAGAGACCCAGTACTTC
CDR3aa: CASIEIPLGIVQETQYF

v_gene: TRBV9
abundance: NA
j_gene: TRBJ1-5
d_gene: NA
CDR3nt: TGTGCCAGCAGCGTAGGCGGCAGCCATCAGCCCCAGCATTTT
CDR3aa: CASSVGGSHQPQHF

v_gene: TRBV11-2
abundance: NA
j_gene: TRBJ2-3
d_gene: TRBD2
CDR3nt: TGTGCCAGCAGCTTAGGAGCGGGAGGAGGCACAGATACGCAGTATTTT
CDR3aa: CASSLGAGGGTDTQYF

v_gene: TRBV10-2
abundance: NA
j_gene: TRBJ2-5
d_gene: NA
CDR3nt: TGCGCCAGCAGTCTGGCTAGCGTGGAGACCCAGTACTTC
CDR3aa: CASSLASVETQYF

v_gene: TRBV6-5
abundance: NA
j_gene: TRBJ2-1
d_gene: NA
CDR3nt: TGTGCCAGCAGTTACTGGGGGGACTACAATGAGCAGTTCTTC
CDR3aa: CASSYWGDYNEQFF

v_gene: TRBV28
abundance: NA
j_gene: TRBJ2-7
d_gene: TRBD1
CDR3nt: TGTGCCAGCAGCGGACAGGAAAACTACGAGCAGTACTTC
CDR3aa: CASSGQENYEQYF

v_gene: TRBV10-3
abundance: NA
j_gene: TRBJ2-7
d_gene: NA
CDR3nt: TGTGCCATCAGTGGGGGCAGGGCCTACGAGCAGTACTTC
CDR3aa: CAISGGRAYEQYF

v_gene: TRBV7-9
abundance: NA
j_gene: TRBJ2-1
d_gene: TRBD2
CDR3nt: TGTGCCAGCAGCTTAGTAGGCGGGAGTTTATCATATGAGCAGTTCTTC
CDR3aa: CASSLVGGSLSYEQFF

v_gene: TRBV5-4
abundance: NA
j_gene: TRBJ2-1
d_gene: TRBD2
CDR3nt: TGTGCCAGCAGCCGGGACCGCGGGGGATACAATGAGCAGTTCTTC
CDR3aa: CASSRDRGGYNEQFF

v_gene: TRBV18
abundance: NA
j_gene: TRBJ2-7
d_gene: TRBD1
CDR3nt: TGTGCCAGCTCACCACCAGGAGGGACAGGGGTATCGGACGAGCAGTACTTC
CDR3aa: CASSPPGGTGVSDEQYF

v_gene: TRBV4-1
abundance: NA
j_gene: TRBJ2-3
d_gene: NA
CDR3nt: TGCGCCAGCAGCCCTCAGGGGTCGTGGTCAGATACGCAGTATTTT
CDR3aa: CASSPQGSWSDTQYF

v_gene: TRBV5-5
abundance: NA
j_gene: TRBJ1-1
d_gene: TRBD1
CDR3nt: TGTGCCAGCAGCTTGGGGACAGGGAAAAGGGACACTGAAGCTTTCTTT
CDR3aa: CASSLGTGKRDTEAFF

v_gene: TRBV4-3
abundance: NA
j_gene: TRBJ2-1
d_gene: NA
CDR3nt: TGCGCCAGCAGCCAAGATAACCCCGGCGATGAGCAGTTCTTC
CDR3aa: CASSQDNPGDEQFF

v_gene: TRBV27
abundance: NA
j_gene: TRBJ2-2
d_gene: NA
CDR3nt: TGTGCCAGCAGTTTCGGCAACACCGGGGAGCTGTTTTTT
CDR3aa: CASSFGNTGELFF

v_gene: TRBV27
abundance: NA
j_gene: TRBJ2-7
d_gene: NA
CDR3nt: TGTGCCAGCAGTCCCTCATCGGGGCCTTTCTCCTACGAGCAGTACTTC
CDR3aa: CASSPSSGPFSYEQYF